This section outlines one TCR beta chain sequence together with its context. Its antigen is not known. From germline, CDR1 is LGHNA and CDR2 YSLEER. The CDR3 is 15 residues long. Trimming took off 0 bases at V and 4 bases at J, with 11 bases between the two ends. This record comes from a study of cytomegalovirus exposure and HLA in healthy donors. Study in general: As an earlier analysis found, some 180 million T cells yielded some 120 million unique TCR beta sequences. Study outcomes and limitations: Roughly even sequencing depth across donors was the assumption behind the presence/absence analyses.

The primer mix had 60 Vbeta and 13 Jbeta primers. Produced via immunoSEQ multiplex PCR; TCRdb's table is partial and in-frame only. The sample consists of about 120,000 clones, around 63% of them appearing once. The chain combines TRBV4-3 with TRBJ2-3, with D possibly being TRBD1 (5 bases). The sample comprised PBMCs. This clonotype originated in a man aged 40-55 years in good health and CMV-seropositive. CDR3 DNA: TGCGCCAGCAGCCAAGATAGTGGGGCATCAGATACGCAGTATTTT. This gives the protein CASSQDSGASDTQYF.